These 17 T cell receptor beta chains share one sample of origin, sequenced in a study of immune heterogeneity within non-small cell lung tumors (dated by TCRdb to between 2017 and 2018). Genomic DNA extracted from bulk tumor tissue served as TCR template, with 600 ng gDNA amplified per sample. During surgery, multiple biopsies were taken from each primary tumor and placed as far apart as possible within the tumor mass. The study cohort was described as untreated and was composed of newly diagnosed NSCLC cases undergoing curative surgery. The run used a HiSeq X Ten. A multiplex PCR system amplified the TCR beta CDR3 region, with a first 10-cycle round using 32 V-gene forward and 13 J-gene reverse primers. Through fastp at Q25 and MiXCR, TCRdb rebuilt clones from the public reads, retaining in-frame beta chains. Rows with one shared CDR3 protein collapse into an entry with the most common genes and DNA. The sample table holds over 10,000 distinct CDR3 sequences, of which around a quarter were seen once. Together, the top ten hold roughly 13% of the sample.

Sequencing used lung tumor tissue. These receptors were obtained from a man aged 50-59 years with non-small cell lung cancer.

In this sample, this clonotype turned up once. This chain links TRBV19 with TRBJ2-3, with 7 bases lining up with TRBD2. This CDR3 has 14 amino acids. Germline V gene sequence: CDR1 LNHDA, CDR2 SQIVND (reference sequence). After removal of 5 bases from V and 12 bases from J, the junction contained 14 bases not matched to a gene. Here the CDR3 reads CASSGGVGTGTQYF. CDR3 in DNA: TGTGCCAGTAGTGGGGGGGTTGGCACAGGTACACAGTATTTT.

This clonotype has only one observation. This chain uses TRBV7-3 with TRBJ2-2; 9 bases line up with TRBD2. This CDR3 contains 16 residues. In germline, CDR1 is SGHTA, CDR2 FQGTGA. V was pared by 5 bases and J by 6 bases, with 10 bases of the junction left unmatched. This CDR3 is CASSPLSGRGAGELFF. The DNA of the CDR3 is TGTGCCAGCAGCCCTCTTAGCGGGAGAGGCGCCGGGGAGCTGTTTTTT.

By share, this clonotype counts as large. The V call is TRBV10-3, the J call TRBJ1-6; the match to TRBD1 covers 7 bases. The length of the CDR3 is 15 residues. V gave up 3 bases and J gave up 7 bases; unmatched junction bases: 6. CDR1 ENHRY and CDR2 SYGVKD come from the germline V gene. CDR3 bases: TGTGCCATCAGTGATACAGGGGACAACAATTCACCCCTCCACTTT. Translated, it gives CAISDTGDNNSPLHF.

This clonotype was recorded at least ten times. CDR3 sequence: CASSLLASYEQYF. The CDR3 DNA reads as TGCGCCAGCAGCTTATTAGCGTCCTACGAGCAGTACTTC. J is TRBJ2-7 and V is TRBV5-1; possible D gene TRBD2, 5 bases. The V gene's germline CDR1 is SGHRS and CDR2 YFSETQ. V was pared by 2 bases and J by 1 base, with 7 bases between. CDR3 length: 13 residues.

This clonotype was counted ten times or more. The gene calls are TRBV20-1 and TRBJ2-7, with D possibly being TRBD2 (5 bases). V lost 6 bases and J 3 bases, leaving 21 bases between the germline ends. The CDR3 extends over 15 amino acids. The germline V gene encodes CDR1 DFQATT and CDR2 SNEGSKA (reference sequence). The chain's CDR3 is CSAPLVLVSGYEQYF. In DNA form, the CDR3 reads TGCAGTGCACCTCTAGTACTAGTATCGGGCTACGAGCAGTACTTC.

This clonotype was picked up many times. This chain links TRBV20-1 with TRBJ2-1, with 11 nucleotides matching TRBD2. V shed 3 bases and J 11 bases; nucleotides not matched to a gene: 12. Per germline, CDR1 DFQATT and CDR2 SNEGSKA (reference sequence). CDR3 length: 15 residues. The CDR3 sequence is CSASRAGSGRGQQFF. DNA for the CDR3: TGCAGTGCTAGTAGGGCGGGTAGCGGGAGGGGCCAGCAGTTCTTC.

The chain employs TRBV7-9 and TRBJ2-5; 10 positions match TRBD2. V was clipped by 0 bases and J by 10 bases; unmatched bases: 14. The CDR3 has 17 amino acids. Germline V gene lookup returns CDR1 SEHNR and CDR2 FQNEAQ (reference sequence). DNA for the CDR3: TGTGCCAGCAGCTTAGCAAGGACTAGCGGCTCCCCGGGTGACCAGTACTTC. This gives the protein CASSLARTSGSPGDQYF.

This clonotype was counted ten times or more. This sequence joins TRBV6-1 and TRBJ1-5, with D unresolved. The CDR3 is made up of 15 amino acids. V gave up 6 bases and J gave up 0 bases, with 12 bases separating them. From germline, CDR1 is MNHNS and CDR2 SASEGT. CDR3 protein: CASSHDTYSNQPQHF. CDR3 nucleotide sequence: TGTGCCAGCAGCCATGACACATATAGCAATCAGCCCCAGCATTTT.

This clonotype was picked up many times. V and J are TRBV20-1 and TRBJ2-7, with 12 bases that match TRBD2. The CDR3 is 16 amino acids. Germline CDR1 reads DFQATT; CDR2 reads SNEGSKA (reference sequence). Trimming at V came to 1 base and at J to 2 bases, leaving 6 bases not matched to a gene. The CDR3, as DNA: TGCAGTGCTAGAGGGGGACTAGCGGGTGACCCCTACGAGCAGTACTTC. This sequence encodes CSARGGLAGDPYEQYF.

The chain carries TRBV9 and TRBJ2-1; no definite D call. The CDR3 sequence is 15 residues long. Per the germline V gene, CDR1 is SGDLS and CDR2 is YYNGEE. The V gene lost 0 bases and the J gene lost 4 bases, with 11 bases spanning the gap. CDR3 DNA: TGTGCCAGCAGCGTAGACCCAGAACTGTACAATGAGCAGTTCTTC. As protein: CASSVDPELYNEQFF.

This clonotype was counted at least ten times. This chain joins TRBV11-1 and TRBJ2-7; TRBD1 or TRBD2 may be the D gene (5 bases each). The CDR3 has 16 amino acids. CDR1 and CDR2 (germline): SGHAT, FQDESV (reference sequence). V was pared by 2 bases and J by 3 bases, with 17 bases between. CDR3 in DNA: TGTGCCAGCAGCTTACTAGGGACGACCCTTGACTACGAGCAGTACTTC. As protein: CASSLLGTTLDYEQYF. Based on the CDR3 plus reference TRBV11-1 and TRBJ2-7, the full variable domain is EAEVAQSPRYKITEKSQAVAFWCDPISGHATLYWYRQILGQGPELLVQFQDESVVDDSQLPKDRFSAERLKGVDSTLKIQPAELGDSAMYLCASSLLGTTLDYEQYFGPGTRLTVT.

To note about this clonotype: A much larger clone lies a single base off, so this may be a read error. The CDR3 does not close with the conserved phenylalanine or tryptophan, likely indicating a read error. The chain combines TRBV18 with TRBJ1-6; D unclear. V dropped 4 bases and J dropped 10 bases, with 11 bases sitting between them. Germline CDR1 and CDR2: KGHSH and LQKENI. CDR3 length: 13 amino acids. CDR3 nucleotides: TGTGCCAGCTCACGAGGGAAGGACTCACCCCTCCACTCT. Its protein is CASSRGKDSPLHS.

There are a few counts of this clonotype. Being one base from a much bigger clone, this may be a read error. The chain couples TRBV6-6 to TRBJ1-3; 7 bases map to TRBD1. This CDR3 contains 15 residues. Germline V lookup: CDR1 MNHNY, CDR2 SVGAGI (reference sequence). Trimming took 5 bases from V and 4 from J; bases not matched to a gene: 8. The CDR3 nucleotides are TGTGCCAGCAGTGACGAGGGACAGCCGGGAAACACCATATATTTT. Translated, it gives CASSDEGQPGNTIYF.

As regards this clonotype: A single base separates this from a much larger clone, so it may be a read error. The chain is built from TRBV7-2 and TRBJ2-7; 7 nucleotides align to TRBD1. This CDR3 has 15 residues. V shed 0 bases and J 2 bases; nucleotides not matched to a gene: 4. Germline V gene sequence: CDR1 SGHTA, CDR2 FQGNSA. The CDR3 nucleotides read TGTGCCAGCAGCTTAGCTGGGCAGGGGGCCTACGAGCAGTACTTC. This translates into CASSLAGQGAYEQYF.

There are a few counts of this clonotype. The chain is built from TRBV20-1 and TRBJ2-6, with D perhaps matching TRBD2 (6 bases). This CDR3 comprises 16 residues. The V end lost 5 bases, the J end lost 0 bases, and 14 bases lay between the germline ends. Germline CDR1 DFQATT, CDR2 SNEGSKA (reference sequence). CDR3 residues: CSAVGRSYSGANVLTF. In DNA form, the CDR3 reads TGCAGTGCTGTCGGGAGATCCTACTCTGGGGCCAACGTCCTGACTTTC.

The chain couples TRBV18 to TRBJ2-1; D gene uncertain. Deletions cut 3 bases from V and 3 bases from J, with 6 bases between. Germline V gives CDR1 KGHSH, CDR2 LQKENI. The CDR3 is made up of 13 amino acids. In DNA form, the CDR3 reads TGTGCCAGCTCACCCAATATCTACAATGAGCAGTTCTTC. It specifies CASSPNIYNEQFF.

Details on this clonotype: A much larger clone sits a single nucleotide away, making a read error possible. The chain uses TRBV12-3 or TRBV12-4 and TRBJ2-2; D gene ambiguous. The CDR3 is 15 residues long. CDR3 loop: CTSSFRLANTGELFF. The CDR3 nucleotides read TGTACCAGCAGTTTCCGTCTCGCGAACACCGGGGAGCTGTTTTTT.